The text below deals with one T cell receptor (beta chain). Random-hexamer reverse transcription was applied to about 0.45 to 1 ug RNA. An immunoSEQ multiplex PCR generated amplified TCR beta CDR3 products spanning 54 Vbeta and 13 Jbeta. TCRdb processed the immunoSEQ multiplex PCR reads anew with MiXCR; each CDR3 protein has one entry. Of 400,000 or so distinct CDR3 sequences detected, around 83% appear once; the ten largest clones hold roughly 0.1%. V was pared by 1 base and J by 2 bases, with 9 bases of the junction left unmatched. Per germline, CDR1 MDHEN and CDR2 SYDVKM. The CDR3 contains 17 residues. The sample comes from a study of CD8 T cells in Susac syndrome.

This chain joins TRBV28 and TRBJ2-5; the match to TRBD1 covers 8 bases. This TCR derives from a human donor with multiple sclerosis. The specimen sequenced was CD8+ T cells from PBMCs. The CDR3 sequence: CASSLFPLQGEQETQYF. Written as DNA, the CDR3 is TGTGCCAGCAGTTTATTCCCCCTACAGGGGGAGCAAGAGACCCAGTACTTC. Full variable domain (rest looked up from reference TRBV28 and TRBJ2-5): DVKVTQSSRYLVKRTGEKVFLECVQDMDHENMFWYRQDPGLGLRLIYFSYDVKMKEKGDIPEGYSVSREKKERFSLILESASTNQTSMYLCASSLFPLQGEQETQYFGPGTRLLVL.